The rows below give T cell receptor beta chains drawn from one sample of a study of technical replicates of blood from several donors. Sequenced by immunoSEQ multiplex PCR; TCRdb stores in-frame clones only, minus some. The table includes about 63,000 clones, about 87% detected once. The sequencing input was PBMCs. These receptors all come from a human donor in good health. Some clones in this sample may be carry-over from other donors' samples. Each CDR3 is given without its conserved first and last residue.

j_call | v_call | cdr3_aa
TRBJ1-5 | TRBV5-6 | ASSLAVTGNQPQH
TRBJ2-5 | TRBV7-2 | ASSQAGLQETQY
TRBJ2-7 | TRBV10-2 | ASSTDRGLYEQY
TRBJ2-2 | TRBV5-4 | ASSQTGVPSWGELF
TRBJ2-3 | TRBV4-1 | ASSQGHTDTQY
TRBJ1-6 | TRBV5-4 | ASTIEGALSSPLH
TRBJ1-4 | TRBV6-6 | ASSWGQGENEKLF
TRBJ1-3 | TRBV6-1 | ASSPGISSGNTIY
TRBJ1-2 | TRBV6-6 | ASSYGQGADYGYT
TRBJ1-3 | TRBV18 | ASSPWHSSGNTIY
TRBJ2-3 | TRBV7-9 | ASSSKGTGTDTQY
TRBJ2-1 | TRBV7-6 | ASSLVGLPYNEQF
TRBJ2-7 | TRBV27 | ASSSRGYYEQY
TRBJ2-7 | TRBV9 | ASSAHLPDRSYEQY
TRBJ2-6 | TRBV7-8 | ASSLSARGTSGANVLT
TRBJ1-2 | TRBV7-2 | ASSLGQVGGYT